This entry lists 24 T cell receptor beta chains sequenced from one sample in a study of shared clonotypes between healthy human individuals. The data were produced by immunoSEQ multiplex PCR, yet TCRdb's version contains in-frame clones alone and is incomplete. Of about 960,000 clones listed, approximately 80% were seen once; the top ten hold approximately 1.5%. Source material: memory CD4+ T cells sorted from blood. Documented subset: CD45RA-negative fraction. Every receptor here comes from a man between 18 and 29 years old in good health.

The V call is TRBV30, the J call TRBJ2-5, with D perhaps TRBD1 or TRBD2 (5 bases each). V lost 1 base and J lost 1, with 13 bases in between. The germline CDR1 and CDR2 sequences are GTSNPN and SVGIG (reference sequence). CDR3 length: 15 residues. The CDR3 is CAWSGQWGSQETQYF. CDR3 nucleotides: TGTGCCTGGAGTGGGCAATGGGGGAGCCAAGAGACCCAGTACTTC.

The chain combines TRBV27 with TRBJ2-3; no clear D gene. V lost 7 bases to trimming and J lost 2 bases, with 10 bases between them. This CDR3 is built from 13 residues. The germline gives CDR1 MNHEY, CDR2 SMNVEV (reference sequence). The CDR3: CASIHRATDTQYF. The CDR3 nucleotides read TGTGCCAGCATCCATCGAGCCACAGATACGCAGTATTTT.

This chain links TRBV5-1 with TRBJ2-7, with TRBD1 matching 9 bases. Germline values: CDR1 SGHRS, CDR2 YFSETQ. Unmatched junction bases numbered 10, after V lost 3 bases and J lost 3 bases. This CDR3 has 16 residues. In DNA form, the CDR3 reads TGCGCCAGCAGCTCCCTCGGGACAGGGCAAGGCTACGAGCAGTACTTC. Protein sequence: CASSSLGTGQGYEQYF.

On this clone: The same CDR3 is also encoded by other DNA sequences in this sample. This rearrangement joins TRBV5-1 to TRBJ2-2; the match to TRBD1 covers 10 bases. Germline CDR1 SGHRS, CDR2 YFSETQ. The CDR3 loop spans 14 amino acids. V lost 4 bases to trimming and J lost 4 bases; unmatched junction nucleotides: 1. The CDR3 nucleotides read TGCGCCAGCAGCCGGGACAGGGGCACCGGGGAGCTGTTTTTT. Translating it yields CASSRDRGTGELFF.

This chain uses TRBV2 with TRBJ2-5; 7 bases line up with TRBD1. The junction had 8 bases not matched to a gene; V was cut back by 6 bases and J by 4 bases. This CDR3 is 14 amino acids long. Germline V gives CDR1 SNHLY, CDR2 FYNNEI. CDR3 loop: CASSPGPGGETQYF. CDR3 bases: TGTGCCAGCAGCCCGGGACCAGGGGGAGAGACCCAGTACTTC.

V is TRBV2 and J is TRBJ1-2; 9 bases align to TRBD1. Unmatched junction bases numbered 3, after V lost 6 bases and J lost 7 bases. The CDR3 is made up of 12 amino acids. Germline CDR1 and CDR2: SNHLY and FYNNEI. The CDR3 here is CASRSDRGGYTF. The CDR3 nucleotides read TGTGCCAGCAGGTCGGACAGGGGTGGCTACACCTTC.

This clone was seen more than once but under ten times. The rearrangement links TRBV15 to TRBJ2-2; D not certain. V lost 0 bases and J lost 1, with 9 bases in between. Per germline, CDR1 LNHNV and CDR2 YYDKDF (reference sequence). CDR3 length: 16 amino acids. CDR3 region: CATSRDQIQNTGELFF. CDR3 in DNA: TGTGCCACCAGCAGAGATCAGATACAGAACACCGGGGAGCTGTTTTTT. Full variable domain (missing parts from reference TRBV15 and TRBJ2-2): DAMVIQNPRYQVTQFGKPVTLSCSQTLNHNVMYWYQQKSSQAPKLLFHYYDKDFNNEADTPDNFQSRRPNTSFCFLDIRSPGLGDTAMYLCATSRDQIQNTGELFFGEGSRLTVL.

This clone has just a few counts. The chain uses TRBV5-1 and TRBJ2-2; 9 nucleotides align to TRBD1. CDR3 length equals 16 residues. With V trimmed by 4 bases and J by 1 base, 5 bases remained unmatched. The germline V gene encodes CDR1 SGHRS and CDR2 YFSETQ. As DNA, the CDR3 is TGCGCCAGCAGCCCGATGGGACAGGGGAACACCGGGGAGCTGTTTTTT. Its protein product is CASSPMGQGNTGELFF.

The J gene is TRBJ1-1, the V gene TRBV27, with 10 bases aligning to TRBD1. CDR3 length: 16 amino acids. The germline V gene has CDR1 MNHEY and CDR2 SMNVEV (reference sequence). Germline trimming cut 4 bases from V and 0 bases from J; bases unmatched to any gene: 5. The CDR3 region has the DNA TGTGCCAGCAGTTGGGACAGGGGTTCAATGAACACTGAAGCTTTCTTT. It specifies CASSWDRGSMNTEAFF.

The rearrangement links TRBV18 to TRBJ2-7; 15 nucleotides match TRBD2. This CDR3 has 16 residues. CDR1 is KGHSH and CDR2 is LQKENI in the germline V gene. V lost 5 bases and J lost 7; bases outside the gene matches: 9. For the CDR3, the DNA is TGTGCCAGCTCATCGGGGACTAGCGGGAGGTCGAGGGAGCAGTACTTC. This sequence encodes CASSSGTSGRSREQYF.

DNA for the CDR3: TGTGCCAGCAGCTTAGCAGGGATCGATAATTCACCCCTCCACTTT. Its protein product is CASSLAGIDNSPLHF. The chain joins TRBV7-2 to TRBJ1-6, with D uncertain. V lost 0 bases, J lost 5 bases, and 8 bases lay in between. CDR1 and CDR2 (germline): SGHTA, FQGNSA. The CDR3 is 15 residues long.

This clone was detected only once. This sample includes further DNA sequences coding for the same CDR3. This chain links TRBV18 with TRBJ1-4, with D unresolved. The CDR3 has 14 residues. Germline lookup yields CDR1 KGHSH and CDR2 LQKENI. V gave up 3 bases and J gave up 0 bases, with 5 bases separating them. CDR3 region: CASSPGATNEKLFF. The CDR3 DNA follows: TGTGCCAGCTCACCGGGTGCAACTAATGAAAAACTGTTTTTT.

V and J are TRBV4-3 and TRBJ2-5; D may match TRBD1 or TRBD2 (5 bases each). Trimming removed 1 base at V and 6 bases at J, with 21 bases between. There are 17 residues in the CDR3. Germline V gene sequence: CDR1 LGHNA, CDR2 YSLEER. The CDR3 loop is CASSQGGPGTPQQTQYF. Here the CDR3 DNA reads TGCGCCAGCAGCCAAGGAGGTCCGGGGACCCCACAACAGACCCAGTACTTC.

The chain carries TRBV5-5 and TRBJ1-4; 7 bases agree with TRBD1. The CDR3 runs 15 residues. The V gene end was trimmed by 3 bases and the J gene end by 0 bases; junction bases not matched to a gene: 2. Germline CDR1 is SGHKS and CDR2 is YYEKEE (reference sequence). In DNA, the CDR3 is TGTGCCAGCAGCTCCCAGGGGGCAACTAATGAAAAACTGTTTTTT. It codes for CASSSQGATNEKLFF. Filled out from reference TRBV5-5 and TRBJ1-4, the complete variable domain reads DAGVTQSPTHLIKTRGQQVTLRCSPISGHKSVSWYQQVLGQGPQFIFQYYEKEERGRGNFPDRFSARQFPNYSSELNVNALLLGDSALYLCASSSQGATNEKLFFGSGTQLSVL.

The chain uses TRBV30 and TRBJ2-5, with D possibly called TRBD1 or TRBD2 (5 bases each). Trimming left V 5 bases short and J 5 bases short, with 15 bases between. CDR3 length equals 13 residues. Germline V gene data show CDR1 as GTSNPN and CDR2 as SVGIG (reference sequence). The CDR3: CAWGRGPGETQYF. CDR3 coding DNA: TGTGCCTGGGGCCGGGGCCCAGGGGAGACCCAGTACTTC.

On this clone: Distinct nucleotide sequences in the sample also encode this CDR3. V and J are TRBV5-1 and TRBJ2-2; D is unclear. There are 14 residues in the CDR3. Trimming stripped 1 base from V and 4 bases from J, with 8 bases between. Looked up from germline, CDR1 is SGHRS and CDR2 is YFSETQ. DNA for the CDR3: TGCGCCAGCAGCTTGAACCCAGGCACCGGGGAGCTGTTTTTT. Translation: CASSLNPGTGELFF. Filled out from reference TRBV5-1 and TRBJ2-2, the complete variable domain reads KAGVTQTPRYLIKTRGQQVTLSCSPISGHRSVSWYQQTPGQGLQFLFEYFSETQRNKGNFPGRFSGRQFSNSRSEMNVSTLELGDSALYLCASSLNPGTGELFFGEGSRLTVL.

This rearrangement joins TRBV5-1 to TRBJ2-7; the D gene is possibly TRBD1 (5 bases). The CDR3 sequence is 14 residues long. Germline CDR1 is SGHRS and CDR2 is YFSETQ. Trimming removed 5 bases at V and 2 bases at J, with 14 bases between. The CDR3 loop is CASRVGPGTYEQYF. The CDR3 nucleotides are TGCGCCAGCAGGGTGGGGCCTGGAACCTACGAGCAGTACTTC.

This sequence joins TRBV6-5 and TRBJ2-2; D is unresolved. The CDR3 sequence is 15 residues long. Germline V CDR1 and CDR2: MNHEY, SVGAGI. Between the trimmed V and J ends, which lost 6 bases and 2 bases, there was a span of 13 bases. In nucleotides, the CDR3 is TGTGCCAGCAGGGACCCCTCCGTAAACACCGGGGAGCTGTTTTTT. Amino acid sequence: CASRDPSVNTGELFF.

Concerning this clone: Other nucleotide sequences from this sample produce the same CDR3. The chain employs TRBV19 and TRBJ2-6; D perhaps matches TRBD2 (5 bases). Trimming took off 7 bases at V and 2 bases at J, with 9 bases between the two ends. The CDR3 loop spans 14 amino acids. Germline V gives CDR1 LNHDA, CDR2 SQIVND (reference sequence). In nucleotides, the CDR3 is TGTGCCAGTACCTCGAGGGCTGGGGCCAACGTCCTGACTTTC. Residues: CASTSRAGANVLTF.

This chain joins TRBV5-8 and TRBJ1-4, with 11 bases matching TRBD1. The V and J ends lost 4 bases and 7 bases, in that order; junction bases with no gene match: 3. In germline, CDR1 is SGHTS, CDR2 YDEGEE. This CDR3 has 14 amino acids. CDR3 sequence: CASSLGTGGEKLFF. The CDR3 DNA reads as TGTGCCAGCAGCCTCGGGACAGGGGGTGAAAAACTGTTTTTT.

The J gene is TRBJ2-4, the V gene TRBV4-1; tentatively, D is TRBD1 (5 bases). The CDR3 length is 15 residues. CDR1 is MGHRA and CDR2 is YSYEKL in the germline V gene. V gave up 2 bases and J gave up 2 bases, with 10 bases separating them. The CDR3 nucleotides are TGCGCCAGCAGCCAAAGGTTGGGGCCCAAAAACATTCAGTACTTC. This translates into CASSQRLGPKNIQYF.

CDR3 nucleotides: TGTGCCACCAGCAGTCCTGCCCCGGGTGGCAATCAGCCCCAGCATTTT. Its protein is CATSSPAPGGNQPQHF. The chain uses TRBV15 and TRBJ1-5; no firm D call. The V gene's germline CDR1 is LNHNV and CDR2 YYDKDF (reference sequence). V was pared by 3 bases and J by 2 bases, with 14 bases between. CDR3 length: 16 residues.

The chain employs TRBV29-1 and TRBJ2-2, with D unclear. The CDR3 spans 12 residues. Germline V CDR1 and CDR2: SQVTM, ANQGSEA. Between the trimmed V and J ends, which lost 4 bases and 2 bases, there was a span of 5 bases. The CDR3: CSVGVNTGELFF. The CDR3 nucleotides are TGCAGCGTTGGAGTAAACACCGGGGAGCTGTTTTTT.

In this sample, this clone turned up once. This chain uses TRBV6-1 with TRBJ1-6, with no clear D. CDR1 and CDR2 from the germline V gene are MNHNS and SASEGT. The V end was cut by 2 bases, the J end by 6 bases, with 14 bases between. CDR3 size: 16 residues. The CDR3 reads CASSEKVFMSNSPLHF. The CDR3 DNA sequence: TGTGCCAGCAGTGAAAAGGTGTTTATGAGTAATTCACCCCTCCACTTT.